The 8 T cell receptor beta chains below come from one sample, sequenced in a study of CD8 T cells in ankylosing spondylitis. TCRdb re-derived calls from the 5' RACE reads in MiXCR, one entry per CDR3 protein. The sample lists about 300,000 distinct CDR3 sequences, 11% seen once, with roughly a tenth in the top ten. Sequencing was done on a sample of blood, either unsorted or a sorted T cell fraction (not recorded which). The receptors stem from a female donor with ankylosing spondylitis or in good health (not recorded which).

This clonotype was seen a handful of times. This chain connects TRBV20-1 to TRBJ2-5; D remains ambiguous. Trimming left V 5 bases short and J 0 bases short, with 7 bases between. The CDR3 length is 12 residues. CDR1 and CDR2 (germline): DFQATT, SNEGSKA (reference sequence). CDR3 sequence: CSAPLDQETQYF. The CDR3 DNA reads TGCAGTGCTCCCCTGGACCAAGAGACCCAGTACTTC.

This chain joins TRBV20-1 and TRBJ2-7, with 14 bases fitting TRBD2. The CDR3 length is 15 residues. The V gene end was trimmed by 5 bases and the J gene end by 1 base; junction bases not matched to a gene: 4. CDR1 and CDR2 (germline): DFQATT, SNEGSKA (reference sequence). The CDR3 reads CSASGTSGSSYEQYF. CDR3 coding DNA: TGCAGTGCTTCTGGGACTAGCGGGAGTTCCTACGAGCAGTACTTC.

The chain uses TRBV15 and TRBJ2-2; D is perhaps TRBD2 (5 bases). The CDR3 has 15 residues. V shed 0 bases and J shed 7 bases, with 12 bases lying between them. Germline loops: CDR1 LNHNV, CDR2 YYDKDF (reference sequence). In DNA, the CDR3 is TGTGCCACCAGCAGAGATCGAGGGAACGGCGGGGAGCTGTTTTTT. Encoded protein: CATSRDRGNGGELFF.

This clonotype was counted ten times or more. The chain recombines TRBV10-3 with TRBJ2-7; TRBD2 aligns across 7 bases. Looked up from germline, CDR1 is ENHRY and CDR2 is SYGVKD. CDR3 length: 14 amino acids. The V and J ends lost 0 bases and 3 bases, in that order; junction bases with no gene match: 2. CDR3 DNA sequence: TGTGCCATCAGTGAGTCCGGACTAGTCTACGAGCAGTACTTC. As protein: CAISESGLVYEQYF.

This clonotype has a count of ten or more. The chain couples TRBV7-2 to TRBJ2-5; 13 bases align to TRBD2. Trimming cost V 3 bases and J 1 base; bases outside gene matches: 8. CDR3 length equals 18 residues. CDR1 is SGHTA and CDR2 is FQGNSA in the germline V gene. The CDR3 loop reads CASSLGTSGAPIQETQYF. CDR3 in DNA: TGTGCCAGCAGCTTGGGGACTAGCGGGGCCCCTATCCAAGAGACCCAGTACTTC.

This clonotype was counted at least ten times. The chain joins TRBV12-3 or TRBV12-4 to TRBJ1-1; D unclear. Trimming removed 2 bases at V and 1 base at J, with 5 bases between. The CDR3 has 13 residues. Written as DNA, the CDR3 is TGTGCCAGCAGTTTAAAGGAGAACACTGAAGCTTTCTTT. Protein product: CASSLKENTEAFF.

This clonotype has more than one count but fewer than ten. A single base separates this from a much larger clone, so it may be a read error. The gene calls are TRBV5-1 and TRBJ2-7; TRBD1 aligns across 11 bases. The CDR3 contains 14 residues. Germline lookup yields CDR1 SGHRS and CDR2 YFSETQ. CDR3 bases: TGCGCCACCAGCTTGGCCGGGACAGGGGGCGAGCAGTACTTC. Encoded protein: CATSLAGTGGEQYF. The full variable domain, with the rest looked up from reference TRBV5-1 and TRBJ2-7, is KAGVTQTPRYLIKTRGQQVTLSCSPISGHRSVSWYQQTPGQGLQFLFEYFSETQRNKGNFPGRFSGRQFSNSRSEMNVSTLELGDSALYLCATSLAGTGGEQYFGPGTRLTVT.

This clonotype was observed a few times. This chain connects TRBV5-1 to TRBJ2-3, with a possible D match to TRBD1 (6 bases). The CDR3 runs to 15 residues. The V gene's germline CDR1 is SGHRS and CDR2 YFSETQ. Trimming stripped 2 bases from V and 0 bases from J, with 10 bases between. CDR3 DNA sequence: TGCGCCAGCAGCTTTAGGGACACCAGCACAGATACGCAGTATTTT. Its protein product is CASSFRDTSTDTQYF.